The present entry profiles one TCR beta chain with its context. The germline V gene has CDR1 LNHDA and CDR2 SQIVND (reference sequence). V lost 5 bases and J 7 bases, leaving 21 bases between the germline ends. This CDR3 spans 16 amino acids. This sample was taken from a study of blood T cell repertoires in COVID-19. Source study methods: Amplification of reference gene primers was used by the study to estimate nucleated cell counts. Produced via immunoSEQ multiplex PCR; TCRdb's table is partial and in-frame only. V and J calls plus clone size are reproduced from that table; the DNA served to infer D and trimming. The table includes fewer than 350,000 clones, 86% detected once.

The V call is TRBV19, the J call TRBJ2-1; D may be TRBD2 (5 bases). The sample comprised peripheral blood. The TCR was taken from a woman younger than 45 with COVID-19, enrolled during active disease. The CDR3 DNA sequence: TGTGCCAGTAGTCTCCTGGAAGGAGCGGTACGAAATGAGCAGTTCTTC. It codes for CASSLLEGAVRNEQFF.